These 29 T cell receptor beta chains were all obtained from the same sample, sequenced in a study of T cell clonotyping in hematopoietic cell transplantation. The time point is: recipient sample about 28 days before transplant, after cytoreduction. The protocol was immunoSEQ multiplex PCR, while the TCRdb copy is restricted to in-frame clones and leaves out a portion. Of roughly 34,000 clones listed, roughly 94% are singletons. The source was peripheral blood mononuclear cells, collected before stem cell transplant. All receptors derive from a man aged 40-49 years with chronic myeloid leukemia. Some clones in this sample may be carry-over from other donors' samples.

The chain's CDR3 is CASREDRVNTEAFF. Written as DNA, the CDR3 is TGTGCCAGCAGAGAGGACAGGGTAAACACTGAAGCTTTCTTT. This chain connects TRBV28 to TRBJ1-1; 8 positions match TRBD1. Germline values: CDR1 MDHEN, CDR2 SYDVKM. Trimming at V came to 6 bases and at J to 2 bases, leaving 5 bases not matched to a gene. This CDR3 is 14 amino acids long.

The rearrangement uses TRBV7-2 and TRBJ1-4, with 7 bases fitting TRBD1. This CDR3 is built from 14 residues. V was pared by 0 bases and J by 7 bases, with 2 bases of the junction left unmatched. CDR1 and CDR2 (germline): SGHTA, FQGNSA. CDR3 DNA sequence: TGTGCCAGCAGCTTAGCAGGGGGCAGTGAAAAACTGTTTTTT. Its protein is CASSLAGGSEKLFF.

The V call is TRBV7-2, the J call TRBJ2-7, with D maybe TRBD1 (6 bases). This CDR3 spans 15 amino acids. CDR1 and CDR2 (germline): SGHTA, FQGNSA. Trimming cost V 3 bases and J 5 bases, with 17 bases left between them. CDR3 nucleotide sequence: TGTGCCAGCAGCTTCCCATTCCAGGGGACCCACGAGCAGTACTTC. Protein: CASSFPFQGTHEQYF. Drawing the rest from reference TRBV7-2 and TRBJ2-7, the complete variable domain is GAGVSQSPSNKVTEKGKDVELRCDPISGHTALYWYRQSLGQGLEFLIYFQGNSAPDKSGLPSDRFSAERTGGSVSTLTIQRTQQEDSAVYLCASSFPFQGTHEQYFGPGTRLTVT.

This chain links TRBV5-4 with TRBJ2-3; unclear D gene. V lost 4 bases, J lost 10 bases, and 13 bases lay in between. CDR1 SGHNT and CDR2 YYREEE come from the germline V gene (reference sequence). The CDR3 is 12 residues long. The CDR3 sequence is CASSHDLVSQYF. Here the CDR3 DNA reads TGTGCCAGCAGCCATGACCTGGTTTCGCAGTATTTT.

V is TRBV19 and J is TRBJ1-2, with 7 nucleotides matching TRBD1. Germline V gives CDR1 LNHDA, CDR2 SQIVND (reference sequence). V was pared by 5 bases and J by 8 bases, with 8 bases of the junction left unmatched. The CDR3 is 13 amino acids. CDR3 protein: CASSEQGIGGYTF. DNA for the CDR3: TGTGCCAGTAGTGAACAGGGGATTGGCGGCTACACCTTC.

This clone occurred once. The chain has TRBV4-3 and TRBJ1-4; D ambiguous. The germline V gene encodes CDR1 LGHNA and CDR2 YSLEER. The CDR3 runs to 15 residues. The V and J ends lost 0 bases and 4 bases respectively, with 9 bases between them. The CDR3 protein is CASSQEGRYNEKLFF. The CDR3 nucleotides read TGCGCCAGCAGCCAAGAAGGGAGGTATAATGAAAAACTGTTTTTT.

The V gene is TRBV4-1, the J gene TRBJ1-1; 7 nucleotides agree with TRBD1. Germline CDR1 reads MGHRA; CDR2 reads YSYEKL. This CDR3 comprises 15 residues. Trimming at V came to 2 bases and at J to 10 bases, leaving 13 bases not matched to a gene. CDR3 sequence reads: CASSQLGGRMLRAFF. In nucleotides, the CDR3 is TGCGCCAGCAGCCAACTAGGGGGCCGAATGTTGCGAGCTTTCTTT.

The V gene is TRBV28, the J gene TRBJ1-1; D may be TRBD1 (6 bases). V lost 6 bases and J lost 0, with 11 bases in between. From germline, CDR1 is MDHEN and CDR2 SYDVKM. This CDR3 comprises 14 residues. Here the CDR3 DNA reads TGTGCCAGCAGCTCCGGACAGTTGAACACTGAAGCTTTCTTT. Protein product: CASSSGQLNTEAFF.

This clone was recorded once. The rearrangement uses TRBV7-2 and TRBJ1-5; possible D gene TRBD1, 5 bases. V was cut by 3 bases and J by 1 base, with 10 bases left in between. Germline V gene sequence: CDR1 SGHTA, CDR2 FQGNSA. This CDR3 spans 15 amino acids. The CDR3: CASSLGGESNQPQHF. As DNA, the CDR3 is TGTGCCAGCAGCTTGGGGGGGGAGAGCAATCAGCCCCAGCATTTT.

The V and J genes are TRBV7-3 and TRBJ2-2; 8 bases map to TRBD2. Losses at the gene ends were 3 bases for V and 4 bases for J; bases not matched to a gene: 10. Germline values: CDR1 SGHTA, CDR2 FQGTGA. CDR3 size: 17 residues. The CDR3 DNA reads as TGTGCCAGCAGCTTCCCGCCGGGAGGGCGTAGCACCGGGGAGCTGTTTTTT. Its protein product is CASSFPPGGRSTGELFF.

This chain connects TRBV7-2 to TRBJ1-1; 8 positions agree with TRBD1. V lost 6 bases and J lost 2; bases outside the gene matches: 11. Per the germline V gene, CDR1 is SGHTA and CDR2 is FQGNSA. The length of the CDR3 is 16 residues. The CDR3 DNA is TGTGCCAGCAGAGGGGGGCAGGGGGCGCAAAACACTGAAGCTTTCTTT. Translation gives CASRGGQGAQNTEAFF.

The chain is built from TRBV28 and TRBJ1-4; no clear D gene. This CDR3 comprises 15 residues. Looked up from germline, CDR1 is MDHEN and CDR2 is SYDVKM. V lost 3 bases to trimming and J lost 2 bases, with 10 bases between them. In DNA, the CDR3 is TGTGCCAGCAGTTTGAAGGCAGGCACTAATGAAAAACTGTTTTTT. It yields the protein CASSLKAGTNEKLFF.

This rearrangement joins TRBV4-3 to TRBJ1-2, with 12 bases matching TRBD1. The CDR3 sequence is 15 residues long. The trim removed 4 bases at V and 8 bases at J, leaving 8 bases unmatched. The germline CDR1 and CDR2 sequences are LGHNA and YSLEER. CDR3 sequence reads: CASSPAGQGARGYTF. CDR3 bases: TGCGCCAGCAGCCCTGCGGGACAGGGGGCGAGAGGCTACACCTTC.

The chain has TRBV5-6 and TRBJ2-7, with 7 bases aligning to TRBD2. CDR3 length: 14 residues. Per the germline V gene, CDR1 is SGHDT and CDR2 is YYEEEE. Losses at the gene ends were 0 bases for V and 2 bases for J; bases not matched to a gene: 2. The CDR3 nucleotides read TGTGCCAGCAGCTTGGGGGGACTACCCTACGAGCAGTACTTC. It encodes CASSLGGLPYEQYF.

The genes are TRBV30 and TRBJ2-3; 9 bases agree with TRBD1. The CDR3 contains 14 residues. Per germline, CDR1 GTSNPN and CDR2 SVGIG (reference sequence). The trim removed 4 bases at V and 7 bases at J, leaving 9 bases unmatched. The CDR3 coding sequence is TGTGCCTGGAAAATTTCCGGGACAGGGAATACGCAGTATTTT. This sequence encodes CAWKISGTGNTQYF.

V is TRBV30 and J is TRBJ2-3; TRBD2 matches 12 bases. The junction had 6 bases not matched to a gene; V was cut back by 4 bases and J by 7 bases. Germline CDR1 and CDR2: GTSNPN and SVGIG (reference sequence). The CDR3 is 14 amino acids. The CDR3 loop reads CAWMRTSGAHTQYF. The DNA of the CDR3 is TGTGCCTGGATGCGGACTAGCGGGGCACATACGCAGTATTTT.

The chain links TRBV30 to TRBJ2-3; D is uncertain. V dropped 4 bases and J dropped 0 bases, with 14 bases sitting between them. Germline lookup yields CDR1 GTSNPN and CDR2 SVGIG (reference sequence). The CDR3 consists of 15 residues. The CDR3 DNA follows: TGTGCCTGGACTAAGACACCTACTAGCACAGATACGCAGTATTTT. It specifies CAWTKTPTSTDTQYF.

The chain recombines TRBV5-1 with TRBJ2-3, with TRBD2 matching over 8 bases. Germline CDR1 reads SGHRS; CDR2 reads YFSETQ. The CDR3 is made up of 15 amino acids. The junction had 6 bases not matched to a gene; V was cut back by 3 bases and J by 3 bases. In DNA, the CDR3 is TGCGCCAGCAGCTACGGGGGGGCCGGAACAGATACGCAGTATTTT. Amino acid sequence: CASSYGGAGTDTQYF.

The chain combines TRBV7-2 with TRBJ2-1, with D perhaps matching TRBD1 (6 bases). Between the trimmed V and J ends, which lost 6 bases and 0 bases, there was a span of 12 bases. The germline CDR1 and CDR2 sequences are SGHTA and FQGNSA. The CDR3 contains 15 residues. The CDR3 DNA sequence: TGTGCCAGCAGTTTTACAGGGAGCTCCTACAATGAGCAGTTCTTC. This gives the protein CASSFTGSSYNEQFF. Drawing the rest from reference TRBV7-2 and TRBJ2-1, the complete variable domain is GAGVSQSPSNKVTEKGKDVELRCDPISGHTALYWYRQSLGQGLEFLIYFQGNSAPDKSGLPSDRFSAERTGGSVSTLTIQRTQQEDSAVYLCASSFTGSSYNEQFFGPGTRLTVL.

V gene TRBV7-2 combines with J gene TRBJ1-4, with a tentative D call TRBD1 (5 bases). CDR1 is SGHTA and CDR2 is FQGNSA in the germline V gene. Trimming left V 6 bases short and J 7 bases short, with 18 bases between. This CDR3 contains 15 residues. CDR3: CASSQQRGWSEKLFF. In nucleotides, the CDR3 is TGTGCCAGCAGTCAGCAAAGGGGTTGGAGTGAAAAACTGTTTTTT.

This chain joins TRBV2 and TRBJ2-3, with 11 bases that match TRBD2. This CDR3 is built from 17 residues. Trimming at V came to 6 bases and at J to 0 bases, leaving 8 bases not matched to a gene. The V gene's germline CDR1 is SNHLY and CDR2 FYNNEI. CDR3: CASRLTSGGSSTDTQYF. CDR3 coding DNA: TGTGCCAGCAGACTTACTAGCGGGGGATCTAGCACAGATACGCAGTATTTT. Together with reference TRBV2 and TRBJ2-3, the CDR3 gives the full variable domain: EPEVTQTPSHQVTQMGQEVILRCVPISNHLYFYWYRQILGQKVEFLVSFYNNEISEKSEIFDDQFSVERPDGSNFTLKIRSTKLEDSAMYFCASRLTSGGSSTDTQYFGPGTRLTVL.

The chain links TRBV28 to TRBJ1-2; no firm D call. This CDR3 spans 14 amino acids. Germline V gene data show CDR1 as MDHEN and CDR2 as SYDVKM. The ends were cut back, 3 bases at V and 4 bases at J, with 12 bases in the middle. DNA for the CDR3: TGTGCCAGCAGTTTGACCGGACGGATCTATGGCTACACCTTC. It specifies CASSLTGRIYGYTF.

The CDR3 loop is CASSLVNTGLTEQYF. CDR3 nucleotides: TGTGCCAGCAGCTTAGTAAATACGGGACTTACGGAGCAGTACTTC. The chain employs TRBV7-6 and TRBJ2-7; D perhaps matches TRBD2 (6 bases). The CDR3 is 15 amino acids. V was trimmed by 1 base and J by 7 bases, leaving 17 bases between them. In germline, CDR1 is SGHVS, CDR2 FNYEAQ.

The chain employs TRBV6-5 and TRBJ1-2, with a possible D match to TRBD1 (5 bases). The germline V and J ends were trimmed by 1 base and 2 bases, with 8 bases remaining between them. The CDR3 contains 14 residues. Germline values: CDR1 MNHEY, CDR2 SVGAGI. In DNA form, the CDR3 reads TGTGCCAGCAGTTACTGGGGCAGCAACTATGGCTACACCTTC. Amino acid sequence: CASSYWGSNYGYTF.

In DNA form, the CDR3 reads TGTGCCAGTCAGACGGCAGGGGTGACCGGGGAGCTGTTTTTT. It encodes CASQTAGVTGELFF. The gene calls are TRBV19 and TRBJ2-2; TRBD1 is a possible D gene (6 bases). Trimming removed 8 bases at V and 5 bases at J, with 15 bases between. Germline CDR1 LNHDA, CDR2 SQIVND (reference sequence). The CDR3 is made up of 14 amino acids.

The rearrangement joins TRBV4-1 to TRBJ2-7, with D tentatively TRBD1 (5 bases). This CDR3 region has 15 residues. V gave up 0 bases and J gave up 2 bases, with 11 bases separating them. Germline CDR1 MGHRA, CDR2 YSYEKL. The CDR3 loop is CASSQDSQEPYEQYF. The CDR3 nucleotides are TGCGCCAGCAGCCAAGACTCACAGGAGCCCTACGAGCAGTACTTC.

This chain uses TRBV7-2 with TRBJ2-5, with 8 bases matching TRBD1. The germline CDR1 and CDR2 sequences are SGHTA and FQGNSA. CDR3 length equals 13 residues. V gave up 8 bases and J gave up 1 base; unmatched junction bases: 3. CDR3 DNA: TGTGCCAGCCGGACAGGGAGCCAAGAGACCCAGTACTTC. This gives the protein CASRTGSQETQYF.

The chain employs TRBV2 and TRBJ1-3; 9 bases align to TRBD1. The germline gives CDR1 SNHLY, CDR2 FYNNEI. The length of the CDR3 is 16 residues. Germline trimming cut 6 bases from V and 0 bases from J; bases unmatched to any gene: 6. In DNA form, the CDR3 reads TGTGCCAGCAGCGCTTTGACAGGGGGCTCTGGAAACACCATATATTTT. This codes for CASSALTGGSGNTIYF. The full variable domain, completed using reference TRBV2 and TRBJ1-3, is EPEVTQTPSHQVTQMGQEVILRCVPISNHLYFYWYRQILGQKVEFLVSFYNNEISEKSEIFDDQFSVERPDGSNFTLKIRSTKLEDSAMYFCASSALTGGSGNTIYFGEGSWLTVV.

The chain joins TRBV29-1 to TRBJ2-7; TRBD1 matches 7 bases. With 7 bases clipped from V and 1 base from J, the junction kept 4 bases outside the gene matches. The germline gives CDR1 SQVTM, CDR2 ANQGSEA. This CDR3 has 12 amino acids. The CDR3 DNA follows: TGCAGCGGACAGGGTAATTCCTACGAGCAGTACTTC. Residues: CSGQGNSYEQYF.